This T cell receptor beta chain was sequenced in a study of CD4 T cells in relation to SARS-CoV-2 and coronaviruses. Study in general: Convalescent donors were aged 21 to 72, with median roughly 38 years. Study results and caveats: Each donor contributed either pre-pandemic or post-infection samples, not both.

This CDR3 has 14 amino acids. CDR1 is MNHNY, CDR2 SVGAGI, per germline (reference sequence). The V segment lost 8 bases and the J segment 7 bases; nucleotides outside the gene matches: 3. The repertoire was sequenced with immunoSEQ multiplex PCR; TCRdb's copy has only in-frame clones and lacks some. This sample has some 35,000 clones, with over 75% found just once. Concerning this clone itself: Its target is unknown.

The sample comprised memory CD4+ T cells from PBMCs. This sequence joins TRBV6-6 and TRBJ1-6; TRBD1 matches at 12 bases. The TCR originated in an adult with COVID-19. The CDR3 loop is CASGTGGENSPLHF. Here the CDR3 DNA reads TGTGCCAGCGGGACAGGGGGCGAGAATTCACCCCTCCACTTT.